This record covers a single T cell receptor (beta chain). Membership in each cohort depended on participant-reported clinical history. Each exposed participant met a COVID-19 case in the 2 weeks preceding study entry. The CDR3 totals 14 residues. J gave up 0 bases and V 7 bases, and 5 bases lay outside the gene matches. CDR1 and CDR2 from the germline V gene are MDHEN and SYDVKM. Sequencing was performed with immunoSEQ multiplex PCR; in TCRdb, only in-frame clones are kept and a portion is missing. The sample consists of around 330,000 clones, 85% of them appearing once. These data belong to a study of blood T cell repertoires in COVID-19. Study information: COVID-19 samples, acute and convalescent, were from the United States, Italy and Spain.

This receptor was taken from a woman aged 30 to 39 who had been exposed to COVID-19. V and J are TRBV28 and TRBJ1-1; TRBD1 agrees at 7 bases. The sequenced sample was PBMCs or T cells enriched from blood (not recorded which). DNA for the CDR3: TGTGCCAGCATACAGGGGTATATGAACACTGAAGCTTTCTTT. This encodes CASIQGYMNTEAFF.